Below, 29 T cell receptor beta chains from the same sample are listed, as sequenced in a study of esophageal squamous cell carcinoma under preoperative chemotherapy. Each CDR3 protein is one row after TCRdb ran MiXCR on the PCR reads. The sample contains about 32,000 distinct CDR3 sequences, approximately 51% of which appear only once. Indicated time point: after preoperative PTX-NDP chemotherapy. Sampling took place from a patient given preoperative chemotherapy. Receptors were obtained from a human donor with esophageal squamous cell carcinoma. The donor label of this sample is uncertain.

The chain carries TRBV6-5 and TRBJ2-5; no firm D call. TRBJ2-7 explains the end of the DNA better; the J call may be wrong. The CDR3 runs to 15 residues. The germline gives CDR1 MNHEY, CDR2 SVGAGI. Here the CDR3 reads CASSSSAGARYEQYF. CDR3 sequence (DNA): TGTGCCAGCAGTTCGTCAGCAGGAGCCCGCTACGAGCAGTACTTC.

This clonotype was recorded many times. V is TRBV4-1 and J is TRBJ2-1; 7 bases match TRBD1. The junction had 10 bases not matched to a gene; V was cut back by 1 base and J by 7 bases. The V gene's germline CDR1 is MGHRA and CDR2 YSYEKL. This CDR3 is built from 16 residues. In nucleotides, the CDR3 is TGCGCCAGCAGCCAAGCCGGGGCCAGGGGGAATAATGAGCAGTTCTTC. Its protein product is CASSQAGARGNNEQFF.

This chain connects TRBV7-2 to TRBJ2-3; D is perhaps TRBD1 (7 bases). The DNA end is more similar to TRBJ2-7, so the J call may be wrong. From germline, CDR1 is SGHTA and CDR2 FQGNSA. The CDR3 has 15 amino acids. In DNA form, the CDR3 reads TGTGCCGCGGGGCTAGGGGGCGGACACACAGATACGCAGTACTTC. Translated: CAAGLGGGHTDTQYF.

The CDR3 DNA reads as TGTGCCAGCAGCTTGACAGGGGGCACGGGTGAAAAACTGTTTTTT. Amino acid sequence: CASSLTGGTGEKLFF. The chain employs TRBV7-9 and TRBJ1-4; TRBD1 aligns across 10 bases. This CDR3 has 15 residues. Germline V lookup: CDR1 SEHNR, CDR2 FQNEAQ (reference sequence). V trimming: 3 bases; J trimming: 7 bases; junction bases outside the gene matches: 5.

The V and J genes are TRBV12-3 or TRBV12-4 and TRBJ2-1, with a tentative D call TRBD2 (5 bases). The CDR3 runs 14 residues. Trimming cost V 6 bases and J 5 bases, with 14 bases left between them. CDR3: CASRWRSENNEQFF. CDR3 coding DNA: TGTGCCAGCAGGTGGAGGTCGGAGAACAATGAGCAGTTCTTC.

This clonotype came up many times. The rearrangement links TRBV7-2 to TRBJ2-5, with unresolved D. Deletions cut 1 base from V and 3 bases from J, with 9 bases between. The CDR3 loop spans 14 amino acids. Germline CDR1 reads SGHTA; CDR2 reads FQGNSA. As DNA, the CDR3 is TGTGCCAGCAGCTTAGGGACCATGGAAGAGACCCAGTACTTC. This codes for CASSLGTMEETQYF. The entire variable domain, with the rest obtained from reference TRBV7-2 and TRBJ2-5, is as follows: GAGVSQSPSNKVTEKGKDVELRCDPISGHTALYWYRQSLGQGLEFLIYFQGNSAPDKSGLPSDRFSAERTGGSVSTLTIQRTQQEDSAVYLCASSLGTMEETQYFGPGTRLLVL.

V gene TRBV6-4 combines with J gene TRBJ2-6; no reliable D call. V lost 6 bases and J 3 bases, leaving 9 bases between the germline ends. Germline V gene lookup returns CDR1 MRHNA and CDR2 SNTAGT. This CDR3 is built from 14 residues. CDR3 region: CASSPGRGANVLTF. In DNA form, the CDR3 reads TGTGCCAGCAGCCCCGGGCGTGGGGCCAACGTCCTGACTTTC.

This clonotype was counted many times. CDR3 sequence: CASSLSRAQGGEQYF. CDR3 DNA sequence: TGTGCCAGCAGTCTTAGTCGGGCACAGGGAGGGGAGCAGTACTTC. J is TRBJ2-5 and V is TRBV6-1; a weak D match, TRBD2 (7 bases). From germline, CDR1 is MNHNS and CDR2 SASEGT. Trimming removed 5 bases at V and 11 bases at J, with 24 bases between. The CDR3 has 15 amino acids.

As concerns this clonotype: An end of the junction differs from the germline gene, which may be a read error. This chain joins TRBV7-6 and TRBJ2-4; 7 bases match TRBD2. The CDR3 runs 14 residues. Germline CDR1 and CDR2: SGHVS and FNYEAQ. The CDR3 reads CASRWRGFTNTQYF. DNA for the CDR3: TGTGCCAGCAGGTGGCGGGGGTTCACAAATACGCAGTATTTC.

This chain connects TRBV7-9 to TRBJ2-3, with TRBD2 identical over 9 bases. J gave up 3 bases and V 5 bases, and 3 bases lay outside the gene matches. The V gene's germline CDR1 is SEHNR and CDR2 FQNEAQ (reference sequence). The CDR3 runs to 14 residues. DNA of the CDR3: TGTGCCAGCAGCCTCCTAGCGGGGACAGATACGCAGTATTTT. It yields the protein CASSLLAGTDTQYF.

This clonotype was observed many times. In DNA, the CDR3 is TGTGCCAGCAGCTTATTAAAGCCGTCGGGTTCTACAAAGAACACTGAAGCTTTCTTT. Encoded protein: CASSLLKPSGSTKNTEAFF. The chain recombines TRBV11-2 with TRBJ1-1; D is uncertain. CDR1 is SGHAT and CDR2 is FQNNGV in the germline V gene. This CDR3 has 19 amino acids. V was pared by 2 bases and J by 1 base, with 23 bases between.

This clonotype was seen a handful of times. CDR3 bases: TGTGCCAGCAGTTTTCAGGGTAGGGAGACCCAGTACTTC. Encoded protein: CASSFQGRETQYF. The chain employs TRBV12-3 or TRBV12-4 and TRBJ2-5; the D gene is possibly TRBD1 (5 bases). The CDR3 covers 13 residues. V lost 3 bases, J lost 5 bases, and 10 bases lay in between.

The CDR3 reads CASSLGSAGWGEKLFF. Written as DNA, the CDR3 is TGTGCCAGCAGCTTAGGGTCGGCAGGGTGGGGTGAAAAACTGTTTTTT. The chain uses TRBV7-8 and TRBJ1-4; D may be TRBD1 (5 bases). The ends were cut back, 1 base at V and 7 bases at J, with 16 bases in the middle. CDR1 and CDR2 (germline): SGHVS, FQNEAQ. This CDR3 is 16 amino acids long.

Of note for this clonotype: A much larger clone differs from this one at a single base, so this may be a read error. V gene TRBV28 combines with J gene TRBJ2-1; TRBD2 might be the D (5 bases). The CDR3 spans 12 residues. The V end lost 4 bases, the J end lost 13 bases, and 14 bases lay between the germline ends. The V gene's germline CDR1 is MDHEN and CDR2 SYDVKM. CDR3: CASSSGKETQFF. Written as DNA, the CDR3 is TGTGCCAGCAGTTCGGGGAAAGAGACCCAGTTCTTC.

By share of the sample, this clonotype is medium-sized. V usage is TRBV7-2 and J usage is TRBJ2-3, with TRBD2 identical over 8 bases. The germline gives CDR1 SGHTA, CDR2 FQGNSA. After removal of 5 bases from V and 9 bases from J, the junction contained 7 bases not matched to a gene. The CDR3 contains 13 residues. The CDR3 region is CASSTTGLATQYF. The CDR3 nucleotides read TGTGCCAGCAGCACCACCGGACTAGCAACGCAGTATTTT.

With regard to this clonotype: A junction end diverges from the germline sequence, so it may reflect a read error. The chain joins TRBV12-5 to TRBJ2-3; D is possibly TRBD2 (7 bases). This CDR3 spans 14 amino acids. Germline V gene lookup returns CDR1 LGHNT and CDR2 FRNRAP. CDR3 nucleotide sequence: TGTGCGGGTGCCGGGGGGCCCGACACAGATACCCAGTATTTC. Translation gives CAGAGGPDTDTQYF.

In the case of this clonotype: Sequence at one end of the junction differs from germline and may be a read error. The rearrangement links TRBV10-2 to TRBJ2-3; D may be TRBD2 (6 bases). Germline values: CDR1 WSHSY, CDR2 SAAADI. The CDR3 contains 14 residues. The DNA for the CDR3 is TGCGCCAGGAGTGGGGACTCTGCCATAGAGACCCAGTATTTC. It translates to CARSGDSAIETQYF.

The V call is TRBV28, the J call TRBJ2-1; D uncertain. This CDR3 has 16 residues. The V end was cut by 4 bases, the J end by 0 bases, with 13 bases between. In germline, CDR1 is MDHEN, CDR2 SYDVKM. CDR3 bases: TGTGCCAGCAGTTCCTCGTCTAGTGACTCCTACAATGAGCAGTTCTTC. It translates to CASSSSSSDSYNEQFF.

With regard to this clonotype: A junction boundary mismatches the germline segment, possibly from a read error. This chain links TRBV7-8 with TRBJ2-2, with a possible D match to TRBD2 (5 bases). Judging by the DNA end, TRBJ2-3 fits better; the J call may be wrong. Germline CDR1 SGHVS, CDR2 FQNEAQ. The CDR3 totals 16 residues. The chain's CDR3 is CASRGLRGVSTDAQYF. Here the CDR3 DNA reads TGTGCCAGCAGGGGCCTCCGGGGTGTGAGCACAGATGCGCAGTATTTT.

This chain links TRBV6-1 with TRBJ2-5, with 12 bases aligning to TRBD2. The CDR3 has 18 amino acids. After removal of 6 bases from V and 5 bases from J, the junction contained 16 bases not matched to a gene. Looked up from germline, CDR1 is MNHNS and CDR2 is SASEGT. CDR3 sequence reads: CASRARTSGTPRVETQYF. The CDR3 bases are TGTGCCAGCAGGGCGAGGACTAGCGGGACCCCGAGAGTGGAGACCCAGTACTTC.

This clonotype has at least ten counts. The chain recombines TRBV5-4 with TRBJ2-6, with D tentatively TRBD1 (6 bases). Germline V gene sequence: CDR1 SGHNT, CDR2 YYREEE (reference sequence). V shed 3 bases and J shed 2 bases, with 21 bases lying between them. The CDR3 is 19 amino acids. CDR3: CASSSSGQSLDAGANVLTF. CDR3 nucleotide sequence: TGTGCCAGCAGCTCCAGTGGACAGTCCCTAGACGCTGGGGCCAACGTCCTGACTTTC.

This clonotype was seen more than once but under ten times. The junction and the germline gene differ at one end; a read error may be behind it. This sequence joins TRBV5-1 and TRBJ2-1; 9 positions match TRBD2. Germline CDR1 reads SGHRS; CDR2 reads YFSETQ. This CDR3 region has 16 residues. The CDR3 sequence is CASSWTGTSSHNEQFF. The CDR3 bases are TGCGCCAGCAGCTGGACCGGGACTAGCTCCCACAATGAGCAGTTCTTC.

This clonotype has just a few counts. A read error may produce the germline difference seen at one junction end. The CDR3 DNA reads TGTGCCAGCAGCCCCTTGAACACCGGGGCGCTGTATTTT. It translates to CASSPLNTGALYF. This rearrangement joins TRBV7-6 to TRBJ2-2; D is perhaps TRBD1 or TRBD2 (5 bases each). Germline-derived CDR1 and CDR2 are SGHVS and FNYEAQ. CDR3 size: 13 residues.

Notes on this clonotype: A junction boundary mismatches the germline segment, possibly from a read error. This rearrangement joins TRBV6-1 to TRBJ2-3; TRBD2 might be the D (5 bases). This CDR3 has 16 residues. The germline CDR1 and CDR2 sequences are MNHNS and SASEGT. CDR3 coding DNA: TGTGCCAGCGCTGGCAACGAGGGCGGCGGCGAAGAGACCCAGTATTTC. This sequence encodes CASAGNEGGGEETQYF.

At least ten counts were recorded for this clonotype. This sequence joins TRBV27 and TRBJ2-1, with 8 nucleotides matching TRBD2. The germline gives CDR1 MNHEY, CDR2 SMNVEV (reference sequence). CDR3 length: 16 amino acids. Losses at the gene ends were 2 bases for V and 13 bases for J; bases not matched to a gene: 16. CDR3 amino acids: CASSLIGGVGQETQFF. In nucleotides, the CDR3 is TGTGCCAGCAGTTTAATCGGGGGGGTAGGCCAAGAGACCCAGTTCTTC.

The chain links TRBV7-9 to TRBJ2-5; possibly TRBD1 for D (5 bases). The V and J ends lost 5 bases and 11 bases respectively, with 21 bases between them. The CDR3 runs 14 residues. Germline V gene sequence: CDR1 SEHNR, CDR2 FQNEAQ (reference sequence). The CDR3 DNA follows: TGTGCCAGCAGCACCGAGACAGCTCGAAGGGCGCAGTACTTC. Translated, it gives CASSTETARRAQYF. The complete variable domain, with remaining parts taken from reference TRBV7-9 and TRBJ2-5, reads DTGVSQNPRHKITKRGQNVTFRCDPISEHNRLYWYRQTLGQGPEFLTYFQNEAQLEKSRLLSDRFSAERPKGSFSTLEIQRTEQGDSAMYLCASSTETARRAQYFGPGTRLLVL.

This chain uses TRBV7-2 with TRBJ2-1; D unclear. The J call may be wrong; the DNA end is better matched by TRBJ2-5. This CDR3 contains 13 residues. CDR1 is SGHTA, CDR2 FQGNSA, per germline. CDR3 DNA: TGTGCCAGCAGCCGCACCCCCCGGGAGACCCAGTACTTC. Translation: CASSRTPRETQYF.

In nucleotides, the CDR3 is TGTGCCAGCAGTAATACAGGAGGGGGGCACGCGACCCAGTTCTTC. Translating gives CASSNTGGGHATQFF. V usage is TRBV7-9 and J usage is TRBJ2-5; D tentatively fits TRBD1 or TRBD2 (6 bases each). The tail of the sequence fits TRBJ2-1 better, so the J call may be wrong. The CDR3 runs to 15 residues. Germline CDR1 is SEHNR and CDR2 is FQNEAQ (reference sequence).

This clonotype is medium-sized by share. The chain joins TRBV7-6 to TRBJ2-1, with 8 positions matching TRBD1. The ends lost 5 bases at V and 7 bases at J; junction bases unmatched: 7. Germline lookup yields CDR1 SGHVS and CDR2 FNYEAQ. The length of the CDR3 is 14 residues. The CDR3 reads CASSPGQGVNEQFF. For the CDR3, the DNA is TGTGCCAGCAGCCCTGGACAGGGTGTGAATGAGCAGTTCTTC.